These T cell receptor beta chains were read from a single sample in a study of blood T cells in healthy people across ages. MiXCR, run by TCRdb on the 5' RACE reads, gives a single entry per CDR3 protein. The profile shows approximately 2,000,000 distinct CDR3 sequences, roughly two fifths of them singletons. Sequences were obtained from blood. All receptors come from a human donor in good health. CDR3s include the opening cysteine and the closing phenylalanine or tryptophan. A D gene is named only where the DNA matches it firmly. Clone size is not always given. Where it is, it says once, few, many or a class for expanded clones.

J gene: TRBJ1-2; D gene: NA; V gene: TRBV6-5; clone size: few; CDR3 protein: CASSYFGGSGYTF; CDR3 DNA: TGTGCCAGCAGTTATTTCGGGGGGTCTGGCTACACCTTC
J gene: TRBJ2-6; D gene: NA; V gene: TRBV7-2; clone size: many; CDR3 protein: CASSLSLGSGANVLTF; CDR3 DNA: TGTGCCAGCAGCTTGTCTCTGGGCTCTGGGGCCAACGTCCTGACTTTC
J gene: TRBJ2-7; D gene: TRBD2; V gene: TRBV6-2/TRBV6-3; clone size: NA; CDR3 protein: CASSLSASGGGEQYF; CDR3 DNA: TGTGCCAGCAGTCTTTCCGCTAGCGGGGGAGGCGAGCAGTACTTC
J gene: TRBJ2-3; D gene: TRBD1; V gene: TRBV5-1; clone size: NA; CDR3 protein: CASSSQLDRVDTQYF; CDR3 DNA: TGCGCCAGCAGCTCGCAATTAGACAGGGTAGATACGCAGTATTTT
J gene: TRBJ2-7; D gene: NA; V gene: TRBV27; clone size: NA; CDR3 protein: CASSNAGGSPYEQYF; CDR3 DNA: TGTGCCAGCAGTAACGCCGGGGGATCTCCCTACGAGCAGTACTTC
J gene: TRBJ2-1; D gene: NA; V gene: TRBV7-9; clone size: NA; CDR3 protein: CASSSSISTKNPNKQFF; CDR3 DNA: TGTGCCAGCAGCTCTTCGATCAGTACCAAGAACCCTAATAAGCAGTTCTTC
J gene: TRBJ2-7; D gene: NA; V gene: TRBV20-1; clone size: NA; CDR3 protein: CSAIQTSSYEQYF; CDR3 DNA: TGCAGTGCTATTCAGACAAGCTCCTACGAGCAGTACTTC
J gene: TRBJ2-3; D gene: NA; V gene: TRBV7-6; clone size: NA; CDR3 protein: CASSLTGLSTGTQYF; CDR3 DNA: TGTGCCAGCAGCCTAACGGGACTGAGCACAGGTACGCAGTATTTT
J gene: TRBJ1-2; D gene: TRBD1; V gene: TRBV29-1; clone size: NA; CDR3 protein: CSVGDRSNYGYTF; CDR3 DNA: TGCAGCGTTGGGGACAGATCCAACTATGGCTACACCTTC
J gene: TRBJ2-4; D gene: TRBD1; V gene: TRBV6-5; clone size: NA; CDR3 protein: CASSYSVGQGPYNEQYF; CDR3 DNA: TGTGCCAGCAGTTACTCGGTGGGACAGGGGCCCTACAATGAGCAGTACTTC
J gene: TRBJ2-5; D gene: NA; V gene: TRBV29-1; clone size: few; CDR3 protein: CSVPGVQVQETQYF; CDR3 DNA: TGCAGCGTCCCGGGGGTTCAGGTCCAAGAGACCCAGTACTTC
J gene: TRBJ2-1; D gene: TRBD2; V gene: TRBV5-6; clone size: few; CDR3 protein: CASSFGGLSGGFNEQFF; CDR3 DNA: TGTGCCAGCAGCTTCGGAGGCCTTAGCGGGGGGTTCAATGAGCAGTTCTTC
J gene: TRBJ1-2; D gene: NA; V gene: TRBV6-2/TRBV6-3; clone size: NA; CDR3 protein: CASSSLHEGGYTF; CDR3 DNA: TGTGCCAGCAGTTCCCTACATGAAGGAGGCTACACCTTC
J gene: TRBJ2-2; D gene: TRBD1; V gene: TRBV4-2; clone size: NA; CDR3 protein: CAGSQVHLLLGQGDTGELFF; CDR3 DNA: TGTGCCGGCAGCCAAGTACATTTGCTGTTGGGACAGGGGGACACCGGGGAGCTGTTTTTT
J gene: TRBJ1-2; D gene: TRBD1; V gene: TRBV6-5; clone size: NA; CDR3 protein: CASSYGTGYQGYTF; CDR3 DNA: TGTGCCAGCAGTTACGGGACAGGGTATCAAGGCTACACCTTC
J gene: TRBJ2-3; D gene: NA; V gene: TRBV6-5; clone size: few; CDR3 protein: CASSYDRRAGTDTQYF; CDR3 DNA: TGTGCCAGCAGTTACGATCGGAGGGCAGGGACAGATACGCAGTATTTT
J gene: TRBJ2-7; D gene: NA; V gene: TRBV7-2; clone size: few; CDR3 protein: CASSFPMVNEQYF; CDR3 DNA: TGTGCCAGCAGCTTTCCTATGGTTAACGAGCAGTACTTC
J gene: TRBJ2-1; D gene: TRBD2; V gene: TRBV6-4; clone size: few; CDR3 protein: CASSEFTGGYNEQFF; CDR3 DNA: TGTGCCAGCAGTGAGTTTACGGGGGGGTACAATGAGCAGTTCTTC